The present T cell receptor beta chain was sequenced within a study of blood T cell repertoires in COVID-19. V was pared by 2 bases and J by 4 bases, with 6 bases of the junction left unmatched. CDR3 size: 15 residues. Germline-derived CDR1 and CDR2 are MGHRA and YSYEKL. Sequencing used immunoSEQ multiplex PCR; TCRdb keeps in-frame clones, though not all of them. The sample holds approximately 150,000 clones, 84% seen once. The J gene is TRBJ1-2, the V gene TRBV4-1, with 8 bases identical to TRBD1. The sequence was obtained from a man between 45 and 60 years old who had recovered from COVID-19. Sequencing used PBMCs or T cells enriched from blood (not recorded which). This CDR3 is CASSQRQGLGYGYTF. The DNA of the CDR3 is TGCGCCAGCAGCCAACGACAGGGGTTAGGCTATGGCTACACCTTC.